This TCR beta chain emerged from a study of graft-versus-host responses after intestinal transplantation. V lost 3 bases and J lost 8, with 17 bases in between. This CDR3 region has 14 residues. Germline-derived CDR1 and CDR2 are SGDLS and YYNGEE. The assay was immunoSEQ multiplex PCR, and TCRdb's table has in-frame clones only and misses some. The sample yields 100,000 to 130,000 clones, 87% seen once. As to this clone: Its antigen is unknown.

Overall study results and limits: High graft-versus-host to host-versus-graft T cell clonal ratios marked allografts of patients with graft-donor macrochimerism.

The rearrangement joins TRBV9 to TRBJ1-2; D unclear. The clonotype was recovered from a human donor who was the organ donor for an intestinal transplant. The source was unstimulated CD4+ T cells sorted from spleen or lymph node cells, collected before transplant. The CDR3 nucleotides are TGTGCCAGCAGCGAGATGACGGGCCGTTCGGGCTACACCTTC. Protein sequence: CASSEMTGRSGYTF.